The 18 T cell receptor beta chains presented below share a single source sample, sequenced in a study of shared clonotypes between healthy human individuals. TCRdb keeps only in-frame clones here, not all; method: immunoSEQ multiplex PCR. The sample has 470,000 or so clones, roughly 80% seen once. Sequenced input: PBMCs. The receptors come from a woman between 40 and 50 years old in good health. Some clones in this sample may be carry-over from other donors' samples.

Points on this clone: The same CDR3 also results from other DNA sequences found in this sample. The chain combines TRBV4-3 with TRBJ1-1; D gene ambiguous. Trimming took off 1 base at V and 4 bases at J, with 7 bases between the two ends. Germline-derived CDR1 and CDR2 are LGHNA and YSLEER. This CDR3 region has 13 residues. The CDR3 is CASSQAGVTEAFF. Here the CDR3 DNA reads TGCGCCAGCAGCCAAGCCGGGGTCACTGAAGCTTTCTTT.

Turning to this clone: Just one base apart from a much larger clone, this may be a read error. The genes are TRBV7-2 and TRBJ1-1; weak D call: TRBD1 (6 bases). Trimming removed 5 bases at V and 8 bases at J, with 15 bases between. The CDR3 loop spans 13 amino acids. Germline CDR1 and CDR2: SGHTA and FQGNSA. CDR3 amino acids: CASSPGWGREAFF. The CDR3 region has the DNA TGTGCCAGCAGCCCTGGGTGGGGGCGGGAAGCTTTCTTT.

The rearrangement uses TRBV18 and TRBJ2-7; 7 positions match TRBD2. The germline gives CDR1 KGHSH, CDR2 LQKENI. CDR3 length: 14 residues. J gave up 5 bases and V 0 bases, and 4 bases lay outside the gene matches. The CDR3 coding sequence is TGTGCCAGCTCACCACCGGCGGGAGCGGACGAGCAGTACTTC. Encoded protein: CASSPPAGADEQYF.

Comments on this clone: A much larger clone lies one base from this, so it may be a read error. The chain has TRBV10-3 and TRBJ2-1, with TRBD2 as a possible D gene (6 bases). The CDR3 has 17 residues. V was trimmed by 0 bases and J by 7 bases, leaving 19 bases between them. Germline-derived CDR1 and CDR2 are ENHRY and SYGVKD. CDR3 region: CAISESEGNPRPNEQFF. CDR3 coding DNA: TGTGCCATCAGTGAGTCGGAGGGGAACCCACGGCCGAATGAGCAGTTCTTC.

The chain links TRBV6-1 to TRBJ1-4; D perhaps matches TRBD1 (5 bases). Germline V gene lookup returns CDR1 MNHNS and CDR2 SASEGT. The CDR3 has 15 residues. V was trimmed by 4 bases and J by 6 bases, leaving 15 bases between them. CDR3 loop: CASSVGTESDEKLFF. DNA of the CDR3: TGTGCCAGCAGTGTCGGGACCGAGTCAGATGAAAAACTGTTTTTT.

The rearrangement uses TRBV7-9 and TRBJ2-2, with D uncertain. Deletions cut 4 bases from V and 8 bases from J, with 14 bases between. CDR1 is SEHNR, CDR2 FQNEAQ, per germline (reference sequence). This CDR3 is 14 amino acids long. Written as DNA, the CDR3 is TGTGCCAGCAGCTACCTTAATCAGGAGGGGGAGCTGTTTTTT. Its protein product is CASSYLNQEGELFF.

As for this clone: This likely traces to a read error, being one base from a far larger clone. Other DNA sequences from this sample encode an identical CDR3 as well. This sequence joins TRBV7-2 and TRBJ2-5; tentatively, D is TRBD2 (6 bases). This CDR3 contains 12 residues. Germline V gene sequence: CDR1 SGHTA, CDR2 FQGNSA. The CDR3 sequence: CASSYYSGAQYF. The CDR3 DNA follows: TGTGCTAGCAGCTACTATTCGGGGGCCCAGTACTTC.

The gene calls are TRBV15 and TRBJ1-2; TRBD1 might be the D (5 bases). The germline CDR1 and CDR2 sequences are LNHNV and YYDKDF (reference sequence). Trimming left V 3 bases short and J 4 bases short, with 9 bases between. This CDR3 spans 13 amino acids. The CDR3 DNA sequence: TGTGCCACCAGCAGGAAGAGGGGCTATGGCTACACCTTC. Translation gives CATSRKRGYGYTF.

This rearrangement joins TRBV18 to TRBJ2-7, with TRBD2 matching over 7 bases. With V trimmed by 3 bases and J by 5 bases, 7 bases remained unmatched. The CDR3 covers 14 residues. The V gene's germline CDR1 is KGHSH and CDR2 LQKENI. In nucleotides, the CDR3 is TGTGCCAGCTCACCGGGAGGGCGATTGGACGAGCAGTACTTC. It encodes CASSPGGRLDEQYF.

The chain combines TRBV18 with TRBJ1-5; a possible D gene is TRBD1 (6 bases). The CDR3 is made up of 15 amino acids. CDR1 is KGHSH and CDR2 is LQKENI in the germline V gene. The ends were cut back, 6 bases at V and 3 bases at J, with 15 bases in the middle. CDR3 amino acids: CASSQRGGVNQPQHF. In nucleotides, the CDR3 is TGTGCCAGCTCCCAAAGGGGGGGAGTCAATCAGCCCCAGCATTTT.

The chain uses TRBV6-4 and TRBJ2-1, with 8 bases aligning to TRBD2. J was trimmed by 4 bases and V by 3 bases; bases with no gene match: 5. This CDR3 comprises 15 residues. The germline V gene encodes CDR1 MRHNA and CDR2 SNTAGT. The CDR3 sequence: CASSEAGEGYNEQFF. In nucleotides, the CDR3 is TGTGCCAGCAGTGAAGCGGGAGAGGGGTACAATGAGCAGTTCTTC.

This chain joins TRBV10-3 and TRBJ2-2; TRBD1 agrees at 8 bases. CDR1 is ENHRY, CDR2 SYGVKD, per germline. The CDR3 runs 15 residues. J gave up 6 bases and V 4 bases, and 7 bases lay outside the gene matches. The CDR3 region has the DNA TGTGCCATCAGTGTTTCGGAGACAGGGGCCGGGGAGCTGTTTTTT. Protein sequence: CAISVSETGAGELFF.

The chain is built from TRBV7-2 and TRBJ1-3; D remains unclear. Deletions cut 5 bases from V and 2 bases from J, with 13 bases between. From germline, CDR1 is SGHTA and CDR2 FQGNSA. The CDR3 is 15 residues long. The CDR3 DNA sequence: TGTGCCAGCAGCCCGACTCCTGTGGCTGGAAACACCATATATTTT. Translating gives CASSPTPVAGNTIYF.

The chain carries TRBV7-2 and TRBJ2-7; D may be TRBD2 (5 bases). Germline V gene sequence: CDR1 SGHTA, CDR2 FQGNSA. Trimming took off 2 bases at V and 4 bases at J, with 12 bases between the two ends. The CDR3 runs 14 residues. CDR3 DNA sequence: TGTGCCAGCAGCTTACAAGCGGAGCAATACGAGCAGTACTTC. Its translation is CASSLQAEQYEQYF.

This clone was observed a single time. The J gene is TRBJ1-1, the V gene TRBV18; no clear D. V was trimmed by 1 base and J by 7 bases, leaving 10 bases between them. This CDR3 contains 13 residues. Germline V gene lookup returns CDR1 KGHSH and CDR2 LQKENI. The CDR3 protein is CASSPLEGGEAFF. CDR3 DNA: TGTGCCAGCTCACCACTGGAGGGAGGTGAAGCTTTCTTT.

Of note for this clone: A read error is likely here: a far larger clone is one base away. The rearrangement links TRBV18 to TRBJ1-1; no reliable D call. Germline assignment: CDR1 KGHSH and CDR2 LQKENI. CDR3 size: 13 residues. CDR3 nucleotide sequence: TGTGCCGGCTCACCAACGGCGAACGCTGAAGCTTTCTTT. It translates to CAGSPTANAEAFF.

The gene calls are TRBV7-2 and TRBJ2-7, with no clear D. The V gene's germline CDR1 is SGHTA and CDR2 FQGNSA. The CDR3 sequence is 13 residues long. The V gene lost 0 bases and the J gene lost 4 bases, with 7 bases spanning the gap. This CDR3 reads CASSLAGQYEQYF. DNA for the CDR3: TGTGCCAGCAGCTTAGCCGGGCAGTACGAGCAGTACTTC.

This clone was counted ten times or more. This sequence joins TRBV5-1 and TRBJ2-7, with a possible D match to TRBD2 (6 bases). Trimming left V 0 bases short and J 7 bases short, with 20 bases between. The CDR3 consists of 16 residues. Germline V gene data show CDR1 as SGHRS and CDR2 as YFSETQ. CDR3 amino acids: CASSLVAGSTMGEQYF. The DNA for the CDR3 is TGCGCCAGCAGCTTGGTGGCGGGATCTACTATGGGGGAGCAGTACTTC.